A single sample gave rise to the 16 T cell receptor beta chains below, sequenced in a study of blood T cell repertoires in COVID-19 (dated by TCRdb to 2020 to 2022). The method was the immunoSEQ multiplex PCR assay. As stored in TCRdb, this immuneACCESS dataset retains in-frame rearrangements with V and J assigned. A fraction of the clones does not appear; measured against another copy, unresolved V genes explain less than half of the discrepancy, and the remainder lacks a known reason. This sample gives approximately 130,000 clones in total; 81% of them show up just once. The ten largest clones take up around 8% of the sample. Input material: peripheral blood. Source of these receptors: a woman aged 60-75 years with active or convalescent COVID-19.

The chain joins TRBV7-8 to TRBJ1-3, with 7 bases aligning to TRBD1. V shed 4 bases and J 2 bases; nucleotides not matched to a gene: 5. Germline V gene sequence: CDR1 SGHVS, CDR2 FQNEAQ. The CDR3 has 15 residues. CDR3 sequence (DNA): TGTGCCAGCAGCTCTATCGACAGGGCTGGAAACACCATATATTTT. Its protein is CASSSIDRAGNTIYF.

This clone was seen only once. The V gene is TRBV6-5, the J gene TRBJ1-1; D call uncertain. Germline values: CDR1 MNHEY, CDR2 SVGAGI. V lost 0 bases and J lost 1, with 9 bases in between. This CDR3 is built from 15 residues. CDR3 nucleotide sequence: TGTGCCAGCAGTTACTCCCTGGAGACGAACACTGAAGCTTTCTTT. Translation: CASSYSLETNTEAFF.

This chain links TRBV15 with TRBJ2-3, with TRBD2 identical over 8 bases. Germline V gene data show CDR1 as LNHNV and CDR2 as YYDKDF (reference sequence). Trimming cost V 5 bases and J 2 bases; bases outside gene matches: 3. This CDR3 contains 14 residues. CDR3 DNA: TGTGCCACCAGCTTAGCGGGATCCACAGATACGCAGTATTTT. Translating it yields CATSLAGSTDTQYF.

This chain uses TRBV5-1 with TRBJ2-1; 11 bases align to TRBD2. Germline loops: CDR1 SGHRS, CDR2 YFSETQ. CDR3 length equals 14 residues. Unmatched junction bases numbered 2, after V lost 3 bases and J lost 6 bases. In DNA form, the CDR3 reads TGCGCCAGCAGCTATAGCGGGGGGGTCAATGAGCAGTTCTTC. Protein: CASSYSGGVNEQFF.

The chain joins TRBV11-1 to TRBJ2-1; TRBD2 matches at 7 bases. The J segment lost 7 bases and the V segment lost 1 base, leaving 4 bases of the junction unmatched. This CDR3 comprises 14 residues. Germline V gene sequence: CDR1 SGHAT, CDR2 FQDESV (reference sequence). The CDR3 DNA reads as TGTGCCAGCAGCTTAGGCGGGAGCCAGAATGAGCAGTTCTTC. Amino acid sequence: CASSLGGSQNEQFF.

V is TRBV6-5 and J is TRBJ2-1; D perhaps matches TRBD1 (6 bases). V shed 6 bases and J shed 2 bases, with 8 bases lying between them. The CDR3 loop spans 13 amino acids. Looked up from germline, CDR1 is MNHEY and CDR2 is SVGAGI. The CDR3 loop is CASRTGTYNEQFF. The CDR3, as DNA: TGTGCCAGCAGGACAGGAACCTACAATGAGCAGTTCTTC.

The count of this clone is one. The chain employs TRBV6-2 or TRBV6-3 and TRBJ2-7, with 16 bases aligning to TRBD2. CDR3 length: 17 residues. Unmatched junction bases numbered 9, after V lost 6 bases and J lost 4 bases. The germline CDR1 and CDR2 sequences are MNHEY and SVGEGT. DNA of the CDR3: TGTGCCAGCAGCGCCGGGACTAGCGGGAGGGCTTTGTACGAGCAGTACTTC. Amino acids: CASSAGTSGRALYEQYF.

The V and J genes are TRBV3-1 (or the pseudogene TRBV3-2) and TRBJ1-6; D possibly corresponds to TRBD1 (6 bases). This CDR3 region has 15 residues. Trimming took off 4 bases at V and 3 bases at J, with 10 bases between the two ends. Germline V gene data show CDR1 as LGHDT and CDR2 as YNNKEL (reference sequence). The CDR3 region is CASSLQGFYNSPLHF. DNA of the CDR3: TGTGCCAGCAGCCTACAGGGTTTCTATAATTCACCCCTCCACTTT.

The V and J genes are TRBV7-6 and TRBJ2-2, with TRBD2 matching 7 bases. The CDR3 is 14 amino acids. V gave up 3 bases and J gave up 3 bases; unmatched junction bases: 1. CDR1 and CDR2 from the germline V gene are SGHVS and FNYEAQ. CDR3 in DNA: TGTGCCAGCAGCTTGGGGGGGGACACCGGGGAGCTGTTTTTT. It is translated as CASSLGGDTGELFF.

The V and J genes are TRBV28 and TRBJ1-1, with D possibly TRBD1 on 5 matching bases. The CDR3 spans 13 residues. Trimming took off 6 bases at V and 4 bases at J, with 12 bases between the two ends. The germline CDR1 and CDR2 sequences are MDHEN and SYDVKM. DNA of the CDR3: TGTGCCAGCAGCCGTGGGGGGGGCACTGAAGCTTTCTTT. As protein: CASSRGGGTEAFF.

The CDR3 bases are TGTGCCAGCTCCCGCTCGGGGGTTAATAACAATCAGCCCCAGCATTTT. Translation gives CASSRSGVNNNQPQHF. The rearrangement joins TRBV5-6 to TRBJ1-5; D may be TRBD1 (5 bases). CDR3 size: 16 residues. The germline V and J ends were trimmed by 7 bases and 3 bases, with 20 bases remaining between them. Germline CDR1 SGHDT, CDR2 YYEEEE.

The chain couples TRBV19 to TRBJ1-5; the D gene is possibly TRBD1 (5 bases). Germline V gene sequence: CDR1 LNHDA, CDR2 SQIVND (reference sequence). The CDR3 length is 17 residues. V was shortened by 1 base and J by 4 bases, with 17 bases between the two germline ends. CDR3 loop: CASSIAYRRGRNQPQHF. The DNA of the CDR3 is TGTGCCAGTAGTATAGCATATAGAAGGGGCAGGAATCAGCCCCAGCATTTT. Full variable domain (remainder filled in from reference TRBV19 and TRBJ1-5): DGGITQSPKYLFRKEGQNVTLSCEQNLNHDAMYWYRQDPGQGLRLIYYSQIVNDFQKGDIAEGYSVSREKKESFPLTVTSAQKNPTAFYLCASSIAYRRGRNQPQHFGDGTRLSIL.

The chain links TRBV2 to TRBJ2-1; D is undetermined. Per the germline V gene, CDR1 is SNHLY and CDR2 is FYNNEI. Trimming took off 5 bases at V and 5 bases at J, with 7 bases between the two ends. The length of the CDR3 is 12 residues. Here the CDR3 DNA reads TGTGCCAGCAGTCAAGGAGACAATGAGCAGTTCTTC. Its protein product is CASSQGDNEQFF.

DNA for the CDR3: TGCGCCAGCAGCTCCCAGGGGGGACAGGTGCATGGCTACACCTTC. The encoded protein is CASSSQGGQVHGYTF. The rearrangement uses TRBV5-1 and TRBJ1-2, with 8 bases aligning to TRBD1. The V segment lost 3 bases and the J segment 6 bases; nucleotides outside the gene matches: 10. CDR1 SGHRS and CDR2 YFSETQ come from the germline V gene. The CDR3 runs 15 residues.

This clone occurred once. V is TRBV5-1 and J is TRBJ1-6; D possibly corresponds to TRBD1 (6 bases). Germline-derived CDR1 and CDR2 are SGHRS and YFSETQ. The CDR3 runs to 17 residues. Trimming cost V 2 bases and J 5 bases, with 17 bases left between them. The CDR3 DNA follows: TGCGCCAGCAGCTTTCGAGGGTCGGACAGAGATAATTCACCCCTCCACTTT. It specifies CASSFRGSDRDNSPLHF.

The chain has TRBV7-9 and TRBJ1-1; weak D call: TRBD1 (6 bases). Germline-derived CDR1 and CDR2 are SEHNR and FQNEAQ (reference sequence). This CDR3 spans 15 amino acids. Deletions cut 2 bases from V and 1 base from J, with 11 bases between. Here the CDR3 DNA reads TGTGCCAGCAGCTTAAGGTTGGGACAGAACACTGAAGCTTTCTTT. Amino acids: CASSLRLGQNTEAFF.